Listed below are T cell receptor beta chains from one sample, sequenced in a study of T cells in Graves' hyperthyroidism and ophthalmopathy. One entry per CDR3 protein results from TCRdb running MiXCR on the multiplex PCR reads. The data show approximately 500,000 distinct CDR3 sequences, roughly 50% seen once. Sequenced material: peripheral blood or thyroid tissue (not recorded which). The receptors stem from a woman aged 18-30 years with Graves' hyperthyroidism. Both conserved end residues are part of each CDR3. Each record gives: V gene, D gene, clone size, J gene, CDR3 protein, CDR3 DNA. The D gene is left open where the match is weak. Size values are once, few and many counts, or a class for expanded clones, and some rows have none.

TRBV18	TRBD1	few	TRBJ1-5	CASSPPQGASNQPQHF	TGTGCCAGCTCACCCCCACAGGGGGCCAGCAATCAGCCCCAGCATTTT
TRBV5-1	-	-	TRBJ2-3	CASTLNSWVSTDTQYF	TGCGCCAGCACCCTGAATTCTTGGGTTAGCACAGATACGCAGTATTTT
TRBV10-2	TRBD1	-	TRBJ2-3	CAVGTGTDTQYF	TGCGCTGTTGGGACAGGGACAGATACGCAGTATTTT
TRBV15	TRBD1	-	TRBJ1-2	CATSREPYGTGYYGYTF	TGTGCCACCAGCAGAGAGCCGTATGGGACAGGGTACTATGGCTACACCTTC
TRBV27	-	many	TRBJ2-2	CASTRVGFDTGELFF	TGTGCCAGCACTCGGGTCGGGTTCGACACCGGGGAGCTGTTTTTT
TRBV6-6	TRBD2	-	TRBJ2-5	CASRPITGFSGRAGETQYF	TGTGCCAGCAGACCGATCACCGGGTTCAGCGGGAGAGCGGGGGAGACCCAGTACTTC
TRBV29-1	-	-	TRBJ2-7	CSLSNQAVAYEQYF	TGCAGCCTCTCGAATCAAGCGGTCGCCTACGAGCAGTACTTC
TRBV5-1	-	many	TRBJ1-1	CASSLEVINTEAFF	TGCGCCAGCAGCTTGGAGGTCATCAACACTGAAGCTTTCTTT
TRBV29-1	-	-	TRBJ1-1	CSQWGMNTEAFF	TGCAGCCAATGGGGGATGAACACTGAAGCTTTCTTT
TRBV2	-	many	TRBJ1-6	CASSGTDNSPLHF	TGTGCCAGCAGTGGGACAGATAATTCACCCCTCCACTTT
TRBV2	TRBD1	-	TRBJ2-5	CASSESGGQGGTQYF	TGTGCCAGCAGTGAATCGGGGGGACAGGGGGGGACCCAGTACTTC